Each of the 32 T cell receptor beta chains below was sequenced from the same sample in a study of blood T cells in healthy people across ages. The second PCR ran 7 to 11 cycles with a sample-barcoded 5' primer and J-beta primers. TCRdb recomputed calls from the 5' RACE reads with MiXCR, one row per CDR3 protein. The sample records more than 750,000 distinct CDR3 sequences, 25% to 35% being singletons. This sample was shared with a second study, whose subject was T cells of mothers and their children.

Sequencing was done on a sample of blood. These receptors came from a woman in her forties in good health.

A remark on this clonotype: This could be a read error, since a much larger clone is one nucleotide away. The chain joins TRBV5-1 to TRBJ1-2, with TRBD1 as a possible D gene (5 bases). This CDR3 contains 12 residues. The V gene's germline CDR1 is SGHRS and CDR2 YFSETQ. The CDR3 coding sequence is TGCGCCAGCAGACAGGAGAACTGTGGCTACACCTTC. Translating gives CASRQENCGYTF.

In its sample, this clonotype was seen a few times. The J gene is TRBJ2-3, the V gene TRBV4-3; D not resolved. V gave up 1 base and J gave up 4 bases, with 12 bases separating them. Germline CDR1 reads LGHNA; CDR2 reads YSLEER. The CDR3 covers 15 residues. The CDR3 bases are TGCGCCAGCAGCCAAGGCATGGGGTCGGCAGATACGCAGTATTTT. This gives the protein CASSQGMGSADTQYF.

The J gene is TRBJ2-3, the V gene TRBV5-1; D possibly corresponds to TRBD1 (5 bases). V dropped 2 bases and J dropped 1 base, with 14 bases sitting between them. Per germline, CDR1 SGHRS and CDR2 YFSETQ. The CDR3 length is 16 residues. DNA of the CDR3: TGCGCCAGCAGCTTTAATGTGGCAGGGCGCACAGATACGCAGTATTTT. It codes for CASSFNVAGRTDTQYF.

Concerning this clonotype itself: A junction boundary mismatches the germline segment, possibly from a read error. The chain links TRBV5-1 to TRBJ2-7; D gene uncertain. This CDR3 contains 13 residues. Germline CDR1 is SGHRS and CDR2 is YFSETQ. CDR3 nucleotides: TGCGCCAGCAGCGTAACGAGCTCCTACGAGCGGTACTTC. Amino acid sequence: CASSVTSSYERYF.

The chain joins TRBV4-1 to TRBJ1-2; 7 bases line up with TRBD1. The CDR3 is 16 amino acids. Germline CDR1 and CDR2: MGHRA and YSYEKL. Trimming cost V 1 base and J 3 bases; bases outside gene matches: 8. CDR3 coding DNA: TGCGCCAGCAGCCAAGGTCTCGCCGGACAGGACTATGGCTACACCTTC. Encoded protein: CASSQGLAGQDYGYTF.

The V call is TRBV20-1, the J call TRBJ2-7; 9 bases line up with TRBD1. Germline assignment: CDR1 DFQATT and CDR2 SNEGSKA (reference sequence). The CDR3 covers 15 residues. V shed 1 base and J 4 bases; nucleotides not matched to a gene: 8. CDR3 coding DNA: TGCAGTGCTAGAGCTTACAGGGGGCAAGGTTACGAGCAGTACTTC. This translates into CSARAYRGQGYEQYF.

This clonotype was observed once. The chain carries TRBV28 and TRBJ2-6; D gene uncertain. V shed 3 bases and J shed 0 bases, with 15 bases lying between them. The germline V gene encodes CDR1 MDHEN and CDR2 SYDVKM. The CDR3 contains 18 residues. CDR3 DNA sequence: TGTGCCAGCAGTTTCTCTTCCGCCAGGAACTCTGGGGCCAACGTCCTGACTTTC. It is translated as CASSFSSARNSGANVLTF.

This clonotype has more than one count but fewer than ten. The CDR3 spells CSARGSGQGRFSEAFF. CDR3 coding DNA: TGCAGTGCTAGAGGTTCGGGACAGGGGCGTTTTTCTGAAGCTTTCTTT. V usage is TRBV20-1 and J usage is TRBJ1-1; 10 bases match TRBD1. This CDR3 region has 16 residues. Germline V gene data show CDR1 as DFQATT and CDR2 as SNEGSKA (reference sequence). Unmatched junction bases numbered 11, after V lost 1 base and J lost 6 bases.

In this sample, this clonotype turned up a few times. This chain links TRBV18 with TRBJ1-1; TRBD1 is a possible D gene (6 bases). The germline gives CDR1 KGHSH, CDR2 LQKENI. V dropped 3 bases and J dropped 2 bases, with 13 bases sitting between them. The CDR3 consists of 15 residues. This chain's CDR3 is CASSPGHRRNTEAFF. In nucleotides, the CDR3 is TGTGCCAGCTCACCGGGACATCGGCGTAACACTGAAGCTTTCTTT.

The chain employs TRBV9 and TRBJ1-1; no clear D gene. V was shortened by 4 bases and J by 1 base, with 8 bases between the two germline ends. From germline, CDR1 is SGDLS and CDR2 YYNGEE. This CDR3 contains 13 residues. The CDR3 nucleotides are TGTGCCAGCAGCCTAAGAAAGAACACTGAAGCTTTCTTT. It yields the protein CASSLRKNTEAFF. The complete variable domain, with remaining parts taken from reference TRBV9 and TRBJ1-1, reads DSGVTQTPKHLITATGQRVTLRCSPRSGDLSVYWYQQSLDQGLQFLIQYYNGEERAKGNILERFSAQQFPDLHSELNLSSLELGDSALYFCASSLRKNTEAFFGQGTRLTVV.

Concerning this clonotype: This sequence may be a read error, since a much larger clone differs from it by one base. The CDR3 coding sequence is TGTACCAGCAGGCAGGGACCCGAGCAGTACTTC. Encoded protein: CTSRQGPEQYF. This chain uses TRBV7-2 with TRBJ2-7; D is perhaps TRBD1 or TRBD2 (5 bases each). CDR3 length: 11 residues. The germline V gene encodes CDR1 SGHTA and CDR2 FQGNSA. V lost 6 bases, J lost 6 bases, and 9 bases lay in between.

As regards this clonotype: At one boundary the junction diverges from the germline segment, which might be a read error. The genes are TRBV11-2 and TRBJ2-7; the D is unclear. This CDR3 contains 13 residues. Germline V gene sequence: CDR1 SGHAT, CDR2 FQNNGV. The CDR3 DNA follows: TGTGCCAGCAGCTTAGATCCCGCCTACGGGCAGTACTTC. It specifies CASSLDPAYGQYF.

V gene TRBV4-1 combines with J gene TRBJ1-1; 9 nucleotides line up with TRBD1. Germline loops: CDR1 MGHRA, CDR2 YSYEKL. This CDR3 spans 17 amino acids. The V and J ends lost 3 bases and 1 base, in that order; junction bases with no gene match: 9. CDR3 bases: TGCGCCAGCAGCCATGACGGGACAGGGAGTAAGAACACTGAAGCTTTCTTT. It specifies CASSHDGTGSKNTEAFF.

This clonotype has a handful of counts. The chain joins TRBV28 to TRBJ1-2; possibly TRBD1 for D (6 bases). Germline CDR1 is MDHEN and CDR2 is SYDVKM. Between the trimmed V and J ends, which lost 2 bases and 3 bases, there was a span of 13 bases. This CDR3 region has 15 residues. The CDR3, as DNA: TGTGCCAGCAGTTTAGTGGGGGGCGTCGACTATGGCTACACCTTC. Translating it yields CASSLVGGVDYGYTF.

This clonotype was counted between two and nine times. This chain uses TRBV5-1 with TRBJ2-1; D is uncertain. The CDR3 loop spans 14 amino acids. Per germline, CDR1 SGHRS and CDR2 YFSETQ. Between the trimmed V and J ends, which lost 5 bases and 4 bases, there was a span of 13 bases. The CDR3 region is CASRLVPSYNEQFF. DNA for the CDR3: TGCGCCAGCAGGCTAGTACCCTCATACAATGAGCAGTTCTTC.

For the CDR3, the DNA is TGCAGTGCTAGGGGACCTCTAGCGGATCAAGAGACCCAGTACTTC. This gives the protein CSARGPLADQETQYF. V usage is TRBV20-1 and J usage is TRBJ2-5, with 7 nucleotides matching TRBD2. This CDR3 spans 15 amino acids. Germline CDR1 and CDR2: DFQATT and SNEGSKA (reference sequence). J gave up 2 bases and V 3 bases, and 9 bases lay outside the gene matches.

Concerning this clonotype itself: This may come from a read error, since a much larger clone is one base off. This chain links TRBV5-1 with TRBJ2-7, with 7 bases identical to TRBD2. CDR1 is SGHRS, CDR2 YFSETQ, per germline. This CDR3 has 15 amino acids. The CDR3 here is CASSLSLAETYGQYF. CDR3 bases: TGCGCCAGCAGCTTGAGCCTAGCGGAGACTTACGGGCAGTACTTC. Complete variable domain (other parts from reference TRBV5-1 and TRBJ2-7): KAGVTQTPRYLIKTRGQQVTLSCSPISGHRSVSWYQQTPGQGLQFLFEYFSETQRNKGNFPGRFSGRQFSNSRSEMNVSTLELGDSALYLCASSLSLAETYGQYFGPGTRLTVT.

This clonotype has ten or more counts. The chain joins TRBV10-3 to TRBJ1-5, with a tentative D call TRBD1 (6 bases). The germline V gene has CDR1 ENHRY and CDR2 SYGVKD. The CDR3 is 14 residues long. Trimming took 3 bases from V and 7 from J, leaving 13 bases between them. CDR3 region: CAISETAQGQPQHF. The CDR3 region has the DNA TGTGCCATCAGTGAAACAGCTCAGGGGCAGCCCCAGCATTTT.

The sample holds a few counts of this clonotype. The CDR3 protein is CASRLSGTYNEQFF. The CDR3 bases are TGTGCCAGCAGACTTAGCGGTACCTACAATGAGCAGTTCTTC. J is TRBJ2-1 and V is TRBV7-2; maybe TRBD2 (6 bases). CDR1 is SGHTA, CDR2 FQGNSA, per germline. The V and J ends lost 6 bases and 2 bases respectively, with 11 bases between them. This CDR3 comprises 14 residues.

V usage is TRBV6-4 and J usage is TRBJ2-1; D might be TRBD2 (7 bases). Germline V gene lookup returns CDR1 MRHNA and CDR2 SNTAGT. With 6 bases removed from V and 7 bases from J, the gap between germline ends came to 16 bases. CDR3 length: 14 residues. For the CDR3, the DNA is TGTGCCAGCAGGGGGGGGCCCTCCGGGAATGAGCAGTTCTTC. It specifies CASRGGPSGNEQFF.

This clonotype was detected ten times or more. The chain recombines TRBV7-9 with TRBJ2-7, with D perhaps matching TRBD1 (6 bases). Deletions cut 1 base from V and 3 bases from J, with 10 bases between. The CDR3 has 14 amino acids. CDR1 is SEHNR, CDR2 FQNEAQ, per germline (reference sequence). The CDR3 DNA reads TGTGCCAGCAGCTTAGAGGGGGTCATCTACGAGCAGTACTTC. Its translation: CASSLEGVIYEQYF. Full variable domain (outside the CDR3, taken from reference TRBV7-9 and TRBJ2-7): DTGVSQNPRHKITKRGQNVTFRCDPISEHNRLYWYRQTLGQGPEFLTYFQNEAQLEKSRLLSDRFSAERPKGSFSTLEIQRTEQGDSAMYLCASSLEGVIYEQYFGPGTRLTVT.

In its sample, this clonotype was seen many times. V and J are TRBV7-9 and TRBJ2-7; D gene ambiguous. The CDR3 extends over 11 amino acids. V was pared by 7 bases and J by 3 bases, with 7 bases between. Germline values: CDR1 SEHNR, CDR2 FQNEAQ (reference sequence). CDR3 nucleotide sequence: TGTGCCAGCACCATTAACTACGAGCAGTACTTC. This codes for CASTINYEQYF.

This clonotype has a handful of counts. V is TRBV29-1 and J is TRBJ1-4; D is ambiguous. V dropped 0 bases and J dropped 5 bases, with 7 bases sitting between them. The CDR3 totals 13 residues. Germline CDR1 is SQVTM and CDR2 is ANQGSEA. The CDR3 region has the DNA TGCAGCGTTGAAGATCACGAGAATGAAAAACTGTTTTTT. Translated, it gives CSVEDHENEKLFF.

The V call is TRBV6-2 or TRBV6-3, the J call TRBJ2-2, with 7 nucleotides matching TRBD2. From germline, CDR1 is MNHEY and CDR2 SVGEGT. The CDR3 is 17 amino acids. J gave up 0 bases and V 7 bases, and 11 bases lay outside the gene matches. CDR3 DNA: TGTGCCAGCACTTCGCGGCGGGGGTCAACGAACACCGGGGAGCTGTTTTTT. Translation gives CASTSRRGSTNTGELFF.

The chain joins TRBV6-2 or TRBV6-3 to TRBJ1-5; D might be TRBD1 (5 bases). Trimming stripped 7 bases from V and 7 bases from J, with 11 bases between. CDR1 and CDR2 from the germline V gene are MNHEY and SVGEGT. This CDR3 is 12 amino acids long. CDR3 protein: CASTQGGQPQHF. The CDR3 nucleotides read TGTGCCAGCACCCAGGGAGGACAGCCCCAGCATTTT.

Of note for this clonotype: One base away lies a much larger clone, so this may be a sequencing read error. The conserved final phenylalanine or tryptophan is absent from the CDR3, which likely points to a read error. V gene TRBV27 combines with J gene TRBJ1-5, with TRBD1 identical over 8 bases. V was pared by 8 bases and J by 2 bases, with 5 bases of the junction left unmatched. This CDR3 region has 14 residues. From germline, CDR1 is MNHEY and CDR2 SMNVEV (reference sequence). This chain's CDR3 is CASGGQGGNQPQHV. In nucleotides, the CDR3 is TGTGCCAGCGGTGGACAGGGCGGCAATCAGCCCCAGCATGTT.

This clonotype was seen only a few times. The chain is built from TRBV2 and TRBJ1-1; TRBD1 might be the D (5 bases). Germline loops: CDR1 SNHLY, CDR2 FYNNEI. This CDR3 comprises 14 residues. The V end lost 5 bases, the J end lost 3 bases, and 13 bases lay between the germline ends. CDR3 DNA sequence: TGTGCCAGCAGTCGTCTAACACAGGACACTGAAGCTTTCTTT. It codes for CASSRLTQDTEAFF.

The sample holds a few counts of this clonotype. The rearrangement uses TRBV9 and TRBJ2-3; TRBD2 matches at 11 bases. Losses at the gene ends were 0 bases for V and 6 bases for J; bases not matched to a gene: 9. Germline CDR1 reads SGDLS; CDR2 reads YYNGEE. The CDR3 totals 17 residues. CDR3 residues: CASSVDLAGGPRDTQYF. In DNA form, the CDR3 reads TGTGCCAGCAGCGTAGACCTAGCGGGGGGCCCTCGGGATACGCAGTATTTT.

The rearrangement joins TRBV15 to TRBJ2-1; TRBD2 might be the D (7 bases). CDR3 length equals 14 residues. V lost 7 bases, J lost 7 bases, and 17 bases lay in between. CDR1 is LNHNV and CDR2 is YYDKDF in the germline V gene (reference sequence). Here the CDR3 DNA reads TGTGCCACCAATGAAGGCGGGGGCCCTAATGAGCAGTTCTTC. Translated: CATNEGGGPNEQFF.

This clonotype was seen a handful of times. The junction and the germline gene differ at one end; a read error may be behind it. The J gene is TRBJ2-4, the V gene TRBV7-2, with D possibly TRBD2 on 5 matching bases. The length of the CDR3 is 16 residues. Germline V gives CDR1 SGHTA, CDR2 FQGNSA. This CDR3 reads CASSLGVLGGKDIQYF. The CDR3 nucleotides read TGTGCCAGCAGCTTGGGTGTTTTAGGAGGCAAAGACATTCAGTACTTC.

The chain is built from TRBV2 and TRBJ2-6, with D hard to call. The CDR3 contains 16 residues. Germline V lookup: CDR1 SNHLY, CDR2 FYNNEI. V was trimmed by 8 bases and J by 0 bases, leaving 14 bases between them. CDR3 in amino acids: CASVGSAISGANVLTF. Here the CDR3 DNA reads TGTGCCAGCGTGGGTTCGGCCATCTCTGGGGCCAACGTCCTGACTTTC.

The chain joins TRBV20-1 to TRBJ1-1; 7 bases fit TRBD1. The CDR3 sequence is 15 residues long. The germline V gene has CDR1 DFQATT and CDR2 SNEGSKA (reference sequence). The V and J ends lost 2 bases and 3 bases, in that order; junction bases with no gene match: 9. The CDR3 nucleotides read TGCAGTGCTAGAACATTACAGGGGTTTGACACTGAAGCTTTCTTT. It is translated as CSARTLQGFDTEAFF.